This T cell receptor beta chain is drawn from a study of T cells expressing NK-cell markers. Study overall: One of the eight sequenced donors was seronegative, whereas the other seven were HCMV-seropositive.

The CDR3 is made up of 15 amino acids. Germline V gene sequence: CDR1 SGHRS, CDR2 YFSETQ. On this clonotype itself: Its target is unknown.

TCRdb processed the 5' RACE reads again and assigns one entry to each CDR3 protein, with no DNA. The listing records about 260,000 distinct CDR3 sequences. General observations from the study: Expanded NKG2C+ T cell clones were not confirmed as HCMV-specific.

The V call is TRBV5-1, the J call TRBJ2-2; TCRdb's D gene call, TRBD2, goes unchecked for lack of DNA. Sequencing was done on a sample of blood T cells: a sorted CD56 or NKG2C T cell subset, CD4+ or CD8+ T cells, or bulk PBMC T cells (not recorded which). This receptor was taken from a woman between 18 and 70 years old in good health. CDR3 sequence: CASRPTSGNTGELFF. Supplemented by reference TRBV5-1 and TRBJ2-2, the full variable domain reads KAGVTQTPRYLIKTRGQQVTLSCSPISGHRSVSWYQQTPGQGLQFLFEYFSETQRNKGNFPGRFSGRQFSNSRSEMNVSTLELGDSALYLCASRPTSGNTGELFFGEGSRLTVL.